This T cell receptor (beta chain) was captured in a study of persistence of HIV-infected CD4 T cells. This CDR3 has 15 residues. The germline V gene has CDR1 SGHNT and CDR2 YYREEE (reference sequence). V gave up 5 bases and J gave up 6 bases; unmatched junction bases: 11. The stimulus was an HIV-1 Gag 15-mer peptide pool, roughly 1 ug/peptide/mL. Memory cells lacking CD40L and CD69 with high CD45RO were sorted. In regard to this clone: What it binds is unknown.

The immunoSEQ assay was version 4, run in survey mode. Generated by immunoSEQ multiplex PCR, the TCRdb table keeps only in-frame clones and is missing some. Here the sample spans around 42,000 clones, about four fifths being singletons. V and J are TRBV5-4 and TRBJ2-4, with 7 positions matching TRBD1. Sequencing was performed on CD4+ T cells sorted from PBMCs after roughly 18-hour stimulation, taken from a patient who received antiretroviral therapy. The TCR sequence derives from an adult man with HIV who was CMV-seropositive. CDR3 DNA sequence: TGTGCCAGCAGATTAACAGGGGCGGGCGGAAACATTCAGTACTTC. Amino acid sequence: CASRLTGAGGNIQYF.